This T cell receptor (beta chain) was documented in a study of blood T cell repertoires in COVID-19. Study-wide context: Samples taken during acute and convalescent COVID-19 were collected in the United States, Italy and Spain.

Trimming stripped 2 bases from V and 3 bases from J, with 13 bases between. The CDR3 runs 15 residues. The germline gives CDR1 KGHSH, CDR2 LQKENI. This clone showed up just once. Produced via immunoSEQ multiplex PCR; TCRdb's table is partial and in-frame only. The table lists about 240,000 clones, about four fifths of them singletons, with roughly 3.3% in the top ten. Sample: peripheral blood. J is TRBJ1-2 and V is TRBV18; no firm D call. The clonotype originates from a woman aged 18-29 years with acute or convalescent COVID-19. CDR3 bases: TGTGCCAGCTCACCATCCCCGGACGGGGACTATGGCTACACCTTC. This codes for CASSPSPDGDYGYTF.